This T cell receptor beta chain is from a study of neurological immune-mediated disorders. This clonotype was picked up many times. One entry per CDR3 protein, called by TCRdb with MiXCR from the 5' RACE reads. The table has around 40,000 distinct CDR3 sequences, 6% to 7.5% seen once. The origin of this receptor is a man over 45 in good health. Sample: CD4+ T cells from blood.

The CDR3 DNA sequence: TGCAGTGCAGGGACAGGGAACTATGGCTACACCTTC. Residues: CSAGTGNYGYTF. The rearrangement uses TRBV20-1 and TRBJ1-2, with 9 bases identical to TRBD1. This CDR3 is built from 12 residues. The trim removed 6 bases at V and 2 bases at J, leaving 1 base unmatched. Per germline, CDR1 DFQATT and CDR2 SNEGSKA (reference sequence).